What follows describes a single T cell receptor beta chain. This sample is drawn from a study of blood T cell repertoires in COVID-19. The wider study: Specimens from acute and convalescent COVID-19 originated in the United States, Italy and Spain. Nucleic acid was either cDNA or gDNA, and it came from T cells, B-cell-depleted T cells, or PBMCs.

Study processing details: For nucleated cells, counts were estimated from reference gene primer amplification. The method was immunoSEQ multiplex PCR; TCRdb's version includes in-frame clones alone and lacks a portion of them. Clone size and V and J calls were adopted from that table, with D and trimming inferred from the DNA. This sample has about 190,000 clones, with around 80% found just once. CDR1 and CDR2 from the germline V gene are LGHDT and YNNKEL (reference sequence). There are 11 residues in the CDR3. V lost 4 bases and J lost 6, with 3 bases in between. The TCR originated in a woman aged 80 or older with active or convalescent COVID-19. Input material: peripheral blood. V gene TRBV3-1 (or the pseudogene TRBV3-2) combines with J gene TRBJ2-2; D is unresolved. The CDR3 spells CASSRAGELFF. DNA of the CDR3: TGTGCCAGCAGCCGAGCCGGGGAGCTGTTTTTT.